A single T cell receptor beta chain is shown here with its context. Sorted-subset replicate PCRs used about 200 ng of genomic DNA. This amount corresponded to tens of thousands of T cell genomes. Produced via immunoSEQ multiplex PCR; TCRdb's table is partial and in-frame only. The table shows some 2.4 million clones, with over 85% occurring only once. The sample belongs to a study of shared clonotypes between healthy human individuals. CDR3 length equals 14 residues. With 3 bases removed from V and 4 bases from J, the gap between germline ends came to 9 bases. Germline values: CDR1 LGHNT, CDR2 FRNRAP.

This receptor was taken from a man aged 18-30 years in good health. Some clones in this sample may be carry-over from other donors' samples. The chain has TRBV12-5 and TRBJ2-2; D is perhaps TRBD2 (6 bases). The sample was naive CD4+ T cells from PBMCs. Subset reported: CD45RA+ positively selected. The CDR3 protein is CASGFGGVTGELFF. In DNA, the CDR3 is TGTGCTAGTGGTTTCGGCGGGGTCACCGGGGAGCTGTTTTTT. The variable domain in full, completed from reference TRBV12-5 and TRBJ2-2, reads DARVTQTPRHKVTEMGQEVTMRCQPILGHNTVFWYRQTMMQGLELLAYFRNRAPLDDSGMPKDRFSAEMPDATLATLKIQPSEPRDSAVYFCASGFGGVTGELFFGEGSRLTVL.